What follows are 28 T cell receptor beta chains derived from one specimen sequenced in a study of T cells in Graves' hyperthyroidism and ophthalmopathy. What was amplified from RNA transcripts were TCR beta CDR3 regions. The HTBI primer set drove a first-round RT-PCR of the TCR CDR3. One entry per CDR3 protein results from TCRdb running MiXCR on the multiplex PCR reads. The profile shows approximately 560,000 distinct CDR3 sequences, approximately 44% of them singletons. The sample consisted of peripheral blood or thyroid tissue (not recorded which). The origin of the receptors is a young woman with Graves' hyperthyroidism.

This clonotype was seen only once. A much bigger clone sits one base away, suggesting this may be a read error. The chain employs TRBV29-1 and TRBJ2-2; a possible D gene is TRBD1 (5 bases). This CDR3 region has 13 residues. Germline V gene sequence: CDR1 SQVTM, CDR2 ANQGSEA. The V end was cut by 7 bases, the J end by 4 bases, with 13 bases between. This chain's CDR3 is CSASRASTGELFF. In DNA, the CDR3 is TGCAGCGCCTCCAGGGCGAGCACCGGGGAGCTGTTTTTT.

This clonotype appeared a single time. V gene TRBV25-1 combines with J gene TRBJ1-2, with D possibly TRBD1 on 5 matching bases. From germline, CDR1 is MGHDK and CDR2 SYGVNS. The CDR3 runs 14 residues. V was trimmed by 2 bases and J by 4 bases, leaving 11 bases between them. CDR3 protein: CASSEVGRIYGYTF. DNA for the CDR3: TGTGCCAGCAGTGAAGTGGGACGGATCTATGGCTACACCTTC.

The chain links TRBV29-1 to TRBJ1-3; TRBD1 is a possible D gene (5 bases). The germline V gene encodes CDR1 SQVTM and CDR2 ANQGSEA. This CDR3 is built from 16 residues. Deletions cut 3 bases from V and 6 bases from J, with 21 bases between. The CDR3 protein is CSVELPWSAGTNTIYF. CDR3 DNA: TGCAGCGTTGAGCTCCCATGGTCGGCCGGGACAAACACCATATATTTT.

The gene calls are TRBV2 and TRBJ1-2; 7 bases map to TRBD1. Germline trimming cut 7 bases from V and 4 bases from J; bases unmatched to any gene: 15. This CDR3 is built from 16 residues. Germline CDR1 SNHLY, CDR2 FYNNEI. The CDR3 loop is CASIGYEGALRYGYTF. The CDR3 DNA reads as TGTGCCAGCATCGGATATGAGGGGGCCCTCCGCTATGGCTACACCTTC.

The V gene is TRBV24-1, the J gene TRBJ2-7; 15 nucleotides match TRBD2. Germline lookup yields CDR1 KGHDR and CDR2 SFDVKD. The CDR3 length is 15 residues. V lost 3 bases to trimming and J lost 7 bases; unmatched junction nucleotides: 3. The CDR3 DNA reads as TGTGCCACCAGTGATGGACTAGCGGGAGGGCGGGAGCAGTACTTC. Protein product: CATSDGLAGGREQYF.

This sequence joins TRBV11-2 and TRBJ2-7, with 8 bases identical to TRBD2. Unmatched junction bases numbered 16, after V lost 6 bases and J lost 3 bases. The CDR3 spans 17 residues. Germline V gene data show CDR1 as SGHAT and CDR2 as FQNNGV. The CDR3 region has the DNA TGTGCCAGCAGTTACTCGGCCCCTGGGCGGGGGGTCTACGAGCAGTACTTC. As protein: CASSYSAPGRGVYEQYF.

The chain combines TRBV29-1 with TRBJ1-1; weak D call: TRBD1 (6 bases). The CDR3 is 12 amino acids. Germline V gene data show CDR1 as SQVTM and CDR2 as ANQGSEA. Trimming removed 4 bases from V and 5 bases from J, with 11 bases in between. The CDR3 region is CSVGEGGTEAFF. As DNA, the CDR3 is TGCAGCGTTGGCGAGGGGGGAACTGAAGCTTTCTTT.

This clonotype was detected only a few times. The rearrangement links TRBV19 to TRBJ1-3; no clear D. The germline V and J ends were trimmed by 2 bases and 2 bases, with 7 bases remaining between them. CDR3 length: 14 residues. In germline, CDR1 is LNHDA, CDR2 SQIVND (reference sequence). The CDR3 here is CASSITVAGNTIYF. DNA for the CDR3: TGTGCCAGTAGTATAACGGTTGCTGGAAACACCATATATTTT.

This clonotype was counted between two and nine times. The rearrangement uses TRBV10-3 and TRBJ2-7; 11 bases agree with TRBD1. In germline, CDR1 is ENHRY, CDR2 SYGVKD. The CDR3 covers 14 residues. V lost 6 bases and J lost 3; bases outside the gene matches: 4. CDR3 in amino acids: CAISPGQGGYEQYF. DNA of the CDR3: TGTGCCATCAGCCCGGGACAGGGGGGCTACGAGCAGTACTTC.

Notes on this clonotype: A much larger clone lies one base from this, so it may be a read error. The rearrangement joins TRBV15 to TRBJ2-7, with 10 positions matching TRBD2. The germline V gene has CDR1 LNHNV and CDR2 YYDKDF (reference sequence). V was pared by 1 base and J by 2 bases, with 5 bases of the junction left unmatched. The CDR3 covers 16 residues. CDR3 DNA: TGTGCCACCAGCAGAGCGACTAGCGGGTCACCCTACGAGCAGTACTTC. It codes for CATSRATSGSPYEQYF.

The chain recombines TRBV20-1 with TRBJ1-5; D call uncertain. The CDR3 sequence is 14 residues long. In germline, CDR1 is DFQATT, CDR2 SNEGSKA (reference sequence). Trimming left V 3 bases short and J 4 bases short, with 13 bases between. CDR3 sequence: CSARKGQANQPQHF. DNA for the CDR3: TGCAGTGCTAGGAAAGGTCAGGCGAATCAGCCCCAGCATTTT.

Worth noting for this clonotype: Lacking the conserved final phenylalanine or tryptophan, this CDR3 likely reflects a read error. This CDR3 reads CASSPRTGLNYGYTL. CDR3 nucleotides: TGTGCCAGCAGCCCGAGGACAGGGCTAAACTATGGCTACACCCTC. The chain has TRBV7-9 and TRBJ1-2; TRBD1 matches at 8 bases. Germline assignment: CDR1 SEHNR and CDR2 FQNEAQ (reference sequence). The trim removed 5 bases at V and 2 bases at J, leaving 7 bases unmatched. The CDR3 is 15 amino acids.

This clonotype has a count of ten or more. The chain links TRBV6-5 to TRBJ1-4; maybe TRBD1 (5 bases). CDR3 size: 12 residues. V was trimmed by 5 bases and J by 5 bases, leaving 6 bases between them. Looked up from germline, CDR1 is MNHEY and CDR2 is SVGAGI. The CDR3 DNA reads TGTGCCAGCAGTGGACAAAATGAAAAACTGTTTTTT. Its protein product is CASSGQNEKLFF.

In this sample, this clonotype turned up a few times. At one boundary the junction diverges from the germline segment, which might be a read error. This chain joins TRBV7-9 and TRBJ2-5; weak D call: TRBD2 (5 bases). Germline lookup yields CDR1 SEHNR and CDR2 FQNEAQ (reference sequence). CDR3 length: 13 residues. The CDR3 is CASSQRWRETQYF. CDR3 nucleotides: TGCGCCAGCAGCCAACGGTGGAGGGAGACCCAGTACTTC.

This chain joins TRBV19 and TRBJ1-5; D might be TRBD1 (5 bases). The CDR3 covers 15 residues. V dropped 3 bases and J dropped 0 bases, with 9 bases sitting between them. CDR1 is LNHDA, CDR2 SQIVND, per germline (reference sequence). The CDR3 reads CASSMGPNSNQPQHF. The CDR3 nucleotides read TGTGCCAGTAGTATGGGACCGAATAGCAATCAGCCCCAGCATTTT.

As DNA, the CDR3 is TGTGCCAGTAGCGGATCATCTCACGGGGAGCTGTTTTTT. Protein sequence: CASSGSSHGELFF. V usage is TRBV7-9 and J usage is TRBJ2-2; D might be TRBD2 (6 bases). CDR1 is SEHNR and CDR2 is FQNEAQ in the germline V gene (reference sequence). The CDR3 has 13 amino acids. Between the trimmed V and J ends, which lost 9 bases and 7 bases, there was a span of 15 bases.

The genes are TRBV5-1 and TRBJ1-6; D remains ambiguous. Trimming left V 0 bases short and J 7 bases short, with 8 bases between. The CDR3 extends over 14 amino acids. Germline V CDR1 and CDR2: SGHRS, YFSETQ. The CDR3 spells CASSLDGLNSPLHF. CDR3 DNA: TGCGCCAGCAGCTTGGACGGATTAAATTCACCCCTCCACTTT.

The chain carries TRBV7-9 and TRBJ1-5, with D unresolved. The CDR3 is 14 residues long. With 5 bases removed from V and 3 bases from J, the gap between germline ends came to 11 bases. The germline CDR1 and CDR2 sequences are SEHNR and FQNEAQ (reference sequence). This CDR3 reads CASSALGVNQPQHF. CDR3 nucleotide sequence: TGTGCCAGCAGCGCCCTAGGAGTCAATCAGCCCCAGCATTTT. Full variable domain (remainder filled in from reference TRBV7-9 and TRBJ1-5): DTGVSQNPRHKITKRGQNVTFRCDPISEHNRLYWYRQTLGQGPEFLTYFQNEAQLEKSRLLSDRFSAERPKGSFSTLEIQRTEQGDSAMYLCASSALGVNQPQHFGDGTRLSIL.

Concerning this clonotype: A much larger clonotype is one base distant, so this may be a read error. The chain has TRBV7-2 and TRBJ1-1; 10 bases map to TRBD1. The germline V gene has CDR1 SGHTA and CDR2 FQGNSA. This CDR3 has 11 residues. V shed 6 bases and J 12 bases; nucleotides not matched to a gene: 4. CDR3 nucleotide sequence: TGTGCCAGCAGTCGACAGGGGGCAACTTTCTTT. This translates into CASSRQGATFF.

The rearrangement uses TRBV7-3 and TRBJ2-3; 9 positions agree with TRBD2. The J segment lost 3 bases and the V segment lost 1 base, leaving 8 bases of the junction unmatched. The CDR3 has 17 amino acids. CDR1 and CDR2 from the germline V gene are SGHTA and FQGTGA. The CDR3 loop is CASSLRGGRARTDTQYF. The CDR3 DNA is TGTGCCAGCAGCTTAAGGGGCGGGAGGGCCCGGACAGATACGCAGTATTTT. Supplemented by reference TRBV7-3 and TRBJ2-3, the full variable domain reads GAGVSQTPSNKVTEKGKYVELRCDPISGHTALYWYRQSLGQGPEFLIYFQGTGAADDSGLPNDRFFAVRPEGSVSTLKIQRTERGDSAVYLCASSLRGGRARTDTQYFGPGTRLTVL.

This clonotype appeared many times. This sequence joins TRBV7-8 and TRBJ1-6, with TRBD1 matching over 11 bases. Germline V CDR1 and CDR2: SGHVS, FQNEAQ. J gave up 7 bases and V 1 base, and 3 bases lay outside the gene matches. The CDR3 runs to 16 residues. CDR3 nucleotides: TGTGCCAGCAGCTTAGTAGGACAGGGGGCGAATTCACCCCTCCACTTT. Amino acid sequence: CASSLVGQGANSPLHF.

This clonotype came up many times. V and J are TRBV14 and TRBJ1-2; D unclear. Germline V CDR1 and CDR2: SGHDN, FVKESK. The CDR3 consists of 13 residues. The V end lost 5 bases, the J end lost 6 bases, and 13 bases lay between the germline ends. For the CDR3, the DNA is TGTGCCAGCAGCTACCGGAGGTGGGATGGCTACACCTTC. This translates into CASSYRRWDGYTF.

This clonotype was recorded a few times. V gene TRBV12-3 or TRBV12-4 combines with J gene TRBJ1-4; 7 bases match TRBD1. Losses at the gene ends were 5 bases for V and 6 bases for J; bases not matched to a gene: 6. CDR3 length: 14 amino acids. The CDR3 DNA sequence: TGTGCCAGCAGTCCCGGGACAGATGATGAAAAACTGTTTTTT. Protein product: CASSPGTDDEKLFF.

The chain carries TRBV19 and TRBJ1-4, with 7 positions matching TRBD1. Per the germline V gene, CDR1 is LNHDA and CDR2 is SQIVND (reference sequence). V lost 5 bases, J lost 6 bases, and 6 bases stayed unmatched. The CDR3 sequence is 14 residues long. The CDR3 is CASSPRQGDEKLFF. The CDR3 bases are TGTGCCAGTAGTCCAAGACAGGGCGATGAAAAACTGTTTTTT.

This clonotype was seen more than once but under ten times. The chain combines TRBV7-9 with TRBJ1-4; 7 bases are shared with TRBD1. Trimming at V came to 5 bases and at J to 1 base, leaving 4 bases not matched to a gene. This CDR3 comprises 15 residues. CDR1 is SEHNR and CDR2 is FQNEAQ in the germline V gene (reference sequence). As DNA, the CDR3 is TGTGCCAGCAGCCTAGGGACAGTAACTAATGAAAAACTGTTTTTT. This translates into CASSLGTVTNEKLFF.

V is TRBV20-1 and J is TRBJ1-2, with TRBD1 matching over 7 bases. Germline V lookup: CDR1 DFQATT, CDR2 SNEGSKA (reference sequence). V lost 5 bases to trimming and J lost 8 bases; unmatched junction nucleotides: 2. This CDR3 contains 10 residues. CDR3: CSAGGQGYTF. The DNA of the CDR3 is TGCAGTGCTGGGGGACAGGGCTACACCTTC.

The CDR3 is CASSLGIGGDGYTF. For the CDR3, the DNA is TGTGCCAGCAGCTTAGGTATCGGAGGGGATGGCTACACCTTC. This rearrangement joins TRBV7-9 to TRBJ1-2; tentatively, D is TRBD1 (5 bases). Trimming shortened V by 1 base and J by 6 bases, and 12 bases separated the two germline ends. Germline V gene data show CDR1 as SEHNR and CDR2 as FQNEAQ (reference sequence). There are 14 residues in the CDR3. The variable domain in full, with the rest retrieved from reference TRBV7-9 and TRBJ1-2, is DTGVSQNPRHKITKRGQNVTFRCDPISEHNRLYWYRQTLGQGPEFLTYFQNEAQLEKSRLLSDRFSAERPKGSFSTLEIQRTEQGDSAMYLCASSLGIGGDGYTFGSGTRLTVV.

This clonotype was counted ten times or more. The V gene is TRBV10-3, the J gene TRBJ1-5, with 8 nucleotides matching TRBD1. Germline CDR1 reads ENHRY; CDR2 reads SYGVKD. V was pared by 2 bases and J by 4 bases, with 7 bases of the junction left unmatched. CDR3 length: 16 amino acids. Written as DNA, the CDR3 is TGTGCCATCAGTGAGCAGGGGGCCGCCTGGAATCAGCCCCAGCATTTT. Translated: CAISEQGAAWNQPQHF.